These 3 T cell receptor beta chains were sequenced from one sample in a study of blood T cell repertoires in COVID-19. TCRdb's copy holds only in-frame clones and misses some; the assay was immunoSEQ multiplex PCR. The table includes 200,000 to 300,000 clones, 80% to 90% detected once. Sequencing was carried out using PBMCs or T cells enriched from blood (not recorded which). The receptors here all came from a woman under 40 who had recovered from COVID-19.

The table lists this clone with a count of one. V is TRBV6-5 and J is TRBJ2-7, with 7 bases matching TRBD1. The CDR3 has 14 residues. V lost 7 bases and J lost 0; bases outside the gene matches: 6. Germline lookup yields CDR1 MNHEY and CDR2 SVGAGI. This CDR3 is CASTTGTDSYEQYF. Here the CDR3 DNA reads TGTGCCAGCACGACCGGGACAGACTCCTACGAGCAGTACTTC.

V usage is TRBV9 and J usage is TRBJ1-5; 7 bases are a match to TRBD1. Germline trimming cut 4 bases from V and 2 bases from J; bases unmatched to any gene: 9. The CDR3 loop spans 16 amino acids. The germline V gene has CDR1 SGDLS and CDR2 YYNGEE. The CDR3, as DNA: TGTGCCAGCAGCCCACGACAGGGCCCGGGCAATCAGCCCCAGCATTTT. Its translation: CASSPRQGPGNQPQHF.

This chain links TRBV28 with TRBJ2-1, with a possible D match to TRBD1 (5 bases). Germline CDR1 reads MDHEN; CDR2 reads SYDVKM. The CDR3 extends over 14 amino acids. Trimming stripped 1 base from V and 3 bases from J, with 7 bases between. The CDR3 sequence: CASSLSQGYNEQFF. CDR3 nucleotides: TGTGCCAGCAGTTTATCGCAGGGCTACAATGAGCAGTTCTTC.